Listed here are 23 T cell receptor beta chains from one sample, sequenced in a study of OX40 agonist ivuxolimab in advanced cancers. Libraries were constructed by the immunoSEQ multiplex PCR assay. The table comes from immuneACCESS by way of TCRdb, which keeps in-frame sequences with V and J called. Part of the clones is missing from these tables; in studies checked, under half for an unresolved V gene and the rest for unknown reasons. The sample records around 34,000 clones, 80% to 90% of which are singletons. The ten largest make up around 41% of the sample. The starting material was CD4+ or CD8+ T cells sorted from blood, obtained in a trial of the OX40 agonist ivuxolimab. These receptors were obtained from an adult with an advanced solid tumor such as melanoma, head and neck, liver or kidney cancer.

The rearrangement joins TRBV7-2 to TRBJ2-7; possibly TRBD1 for D (6 bases). Germline-derived CDR1 and CDR2 are SGHTA and FQGNSA. V was trimmed by 1 base and J by 0 bases, leaving 13 bases between them. This CDR3 has 16 amino acids. The CDR3 loop is CASSLGHRVPSYEQYF. The CDR3 bases are TGTGCCAGCAGCTTAGGACACAGGGTACCCTCCTACGAGCAGTACTTC.

The chain combines TRBV11-2 with TRBJ1-3; D not resolved. CDR1 SGHAT and CDR2 FQNNGV come from the germline V gene. The CDR3 is 18 amino acids. V lost 5 bases and J lost 0, with 20 bases in between. The CDR3 region has the DNA TGTGCCAGCAGCCAGTATGGAGGGTGGAGGCCCTCTGGAAACACCATATATTTT. It codes for CASSQYGGWRPSGNTIYF.

J is TRBJ2-1 and V is TRBV2, with no clear D. This CDR3 spans 13 amino acids. Deletions cut 7 bases from V and 4 bases from J, with 11 bases between. CDR1 is SNHLY and CDR2 is FYNNEI in the germline V gene. DNA of the CDR3: TGTGCCAGCACTCCCCCCCTATACAATGAGCAGTTCTTC. This encodes CASTPPLYNEQFF. Full variable domain (outside the CDR3, taken from reference TRBV2 and TRBJ2-1): EPEVTQTPSHQVTQMGQEVILRCVPISNHLYFYWYRQILGQKVEFLVSFYNNEISEKSEIFDDQFSVERPDGSNFTLKIRSTKLEDSAMYFCASTPPLYNEQFFGPGTRLTVL.

The chain combines TRBV28 with TRBJ2-7; D gene uncertain. Per the germline V gene, CDR1 is MDHEN and CDR2 is SYDVKM. The V and J ends lost 1 base and 0 bases respectively, with 1 base between them. The CDR3 totals 12 residues. Written as DNA, the CDR3 is TGTGCCAGCAGTTTATTCTCCTACGAGCAGTACTTC. Its protein product is CASSLFSYEQYF.

The gene calls are TRBV30 and TRBJ2-1; 9 nucleotides agree with TRBD1. The ends lost 2 bases at V and 9 bases at J; junction bases unmatched: 11. The V gene's germline CDR1 is GTSNPN and CDR2 SVGIG (reference sequence). The CDR3 sequence is 15 residues long. The CDR3 protein is CAWSSPGQGVIEQFF. The CDR3, as DNA: TGTGCCTGGAGTTCACCGGGACAGGGAGTGATTGAGCAGTTCTTC.

The chain joins TRBV4-1 to TRBJ1-5; D gene ambiguous. CDR1 and CDR2 from the germline V gene are MGHRA and YSYEKL. There are 14 residues in the CDR3. Trimming removed 0 bases at V and 7 bases at J, with 10 bases between. DNA of the CDR3: TGCGCCAGCAGCCAAGAGGTAGGAAGCCAGCCCCAGCATTTT. It specifies CASSQEVGSQPQHF.

The chain recombines TRBV5-1 with TRBJ2-7, with TRBD2 matching 9 bases. V dropped 4 bases and J dropped 6; count of bases not matched to a gene: 5. CDR1 is SGHRS and CDR2 is YFSETQ in the germline V gene. The CDR3 has 13 amino acids. The CDR3 here is CASSPGLAREQYF. DNA for the CDR3: TGCGCCAGCAGCCCAGGACTAGCGCGCGAGCAGTACTTC.

This chain uses TRBV27 with TRBJ1-6; D gene unclear. V lost 2 bases to trimming and J lost 7 bases, with 3 bases between them. The CDR3 contains 12 residues. CDR1 is MNHEY and CDR2 is SMNVEV in the germline V gene (reference sequence). The CDR3 spells CASSLPNSPLHF. CDR3 nucleotide sequence: TGTGCCAGCAGTTTACCCAATTCACCCCTCCACTTT.

A remark on this clone: Other DNA sequences from this sample encode an identical CDR3 as well. The V and J genes are TRBV5-6 and TRBJ2-3, with D possibly being TRBD1 (6 bases). The CDR3 consists of 17 residues. Trimming took off 4 bases at V and 0 bases at J, with 18 bases between the two ends. Germline loops: CDR1 SGHDT, CDR2 YYEEEE. CDR3 coding DNA: TGTGCCAGCAGCGTTGTCCGGGACACAACTAGCACAGATACGCAGTATTTT. Amino acids: CASSVVRDTTSTDTQYF.

This rearrangement joins TRBV10-3 to TRBJ2-3; 8 nucleotides agree with TRBD1. J was trimmed by 2 bases and V by 2 bases; bases with no gene match: 9. The CDR3 consists of 17 residues. Germline V gene lookup returns CDR1 ENHRY and CDR2 SYGVKD. In nucleotides, the CDR3 is TGTGCCATCAGTGAGACGACAGGGGCTCGCTTCACAGATACGCAGTATTTT. Its translation is CAISETTGARFTDTQYF.

The chain has TRBV11-2 and TRBJ2-1, with 7 bases aligning to TRBD2. V dropped 0 bases and J dropped 7; count of bases not matched to a gene: 9. Germline-derived CDR1 and CDR2 are SGHAT and FQNNGV. This CDR3 is built from 16 residues. CDR3 sequence: CASSLDGGGPLNEQFF. The CDR3 nucleotides read TGTGCCAGCAGCTTAGATGGGGGGGGACCCCTGAATGAGCAGTTCTTC.

V is TRBV7-8 and J is TRBJ2-1; D remains ambiguous. This CDR3 spans 12 amino acids. The V gene lost 6 bases and the J gene lost 5 bases, with 8 bases spanning the gap. Germline values: CDR1 SGHVS, CDR2 FQNEAQ. As DNA, the CDR3 is TGTGCCAGCAGGGGGTGGCACAATGAGCAGTTCTTC. As protein: CASRGWHNEQFF.

J is TRBJ1-3 and V is TRBV9, with 8 bases that match TRBD1. The CDR3 loop spans 14 amino acids. J lost 1 base, V lost 3 bases, and 0 bases had no gene match. Germline V CDR1 and CDR2: SGDLS, YYNGEE. This CDR3 reads CASSGTGSGNTIYF. CDR3 nucleotide sequence: TGTGCCAGCAGCGGGACAGGGTCTGGAAACACCATATATTTT.

The V gene is TRBV27, the J gene TRBJ1-2; D gene unclear. This CDR3 spans 17 amino acids. The V end was cut by 2 bases, the J end by 1 base, with 17 bases between. In germline, CDR1 is MNHEY, CDR2 SMNVEV (reference sequence). The CDR3 region has the DNA TGTGCCAGCAGTTTAGTACTCACGCCGACAAATAACTATGGCTACACCTTC. This gives the protein CASSLVLTPTNNYGYTF.

The J gene is TRBJ2-7, the V gene TRBV27, with 8 bases that match TRBD1. CDR1 is MNHEY, CDR2 SMNVEV, per germline (reference sequence). This CDR3 comprises 14 residues. Losses at the gene ends were 8 bases for V and 4 bases for J; bases not matched to a gene: 10. The CDR3 nucleotides read TGTGCCAGCGGAGGAGTCCAGGGGGCATACGAGCAGTACTTC. Its translation is CASGGVQGAYEQYF.

The J gene is TRBJ2-5, the V gene TRBV27, with D possibly being TRBD2 (6 bases). Germline V gene data show CDR1 as MNHEY and CDR2 as SMNVEV (reference sequence). Trimming removed 5 bases from V and 8 bases from J, with 24 bases in between. CDR3 length equals 16 residues. In DNA, the CDR3 is TGTGCCAGCAGTCCACTAGGCCCCCGCGGGATGGAAACCCAGTACTTC. It specifies CASSPLGPRGMETQYF.

The chain combines TRBV27 with TRBJ2-7; D might be TRBD1 (5 bases). Germline values: CDR1 MNHEY, CDR2 SMNVEV (reference sequence). The length of the CDR3 is 14 residues. V lost 3 bases to trimming and J lost 0 bases, with 9 bases between them. Here the CDR3 reads CASSLQGTSYEQYF. Here the CDR3 DNA reads TGTGCCAGCAGTTTGCAGGGAACCTCCTACGAGCAGTACTTC.

The V call is TRBV7-2, the J call TRBJ2-1; D is undetermined. The length of the CDR3 is 14 residues. CDR1 is SGHTA and CDR2 is FQGNSA in the germline V gene. V gave up 1 base and J gave up 8 bases, with 12 bases separating them. CDR3 amino acids: CASSLVWQNHEQFF. The CDR3 DNA reads TGTGCCAGCAGCTTAGTTTGGCAGAATCATGAGCAGTTCTTC. Variable domain in full (rest from reference TRBV7-2 and TRBJ2-1): GAGVSQSPSNKVTEKGKDVELRCDPISGHTALYWYRQSLGQGLEFLIYFQGNSAPDKSGLPSDRFSAERTGGSVSTLTIQRTQQEDSAVYLCASSLVWQNHEQFFGPGTRLTVL.

The chain recombines TRBV27 with TRBJ2-5, with TRBD2 matching over 15 bases. The CDR3 is 18 residues long. Germline CDR1 is MNHEY and CDR2 is SMNVEV (reference sequence). The V segment lost 6 bases and the J segment 5 bases; nucleotides outside the gene matches: 13. This chain's CDR3 is CASRRPRTSGGEVETQYF. In DNA, the CDR3 is TGTGCCAGCAGACGACCCCGGACTAGCGGGGGGGAGGTTGAGACCCAGTACTTC.

The chain recombines TRBV30 with TRBJ2-7; either TRBD1 or TRBD2 may supply D (5 bases each). The CDR3 sequence is 13 residues long. The ends were cut back, 0 bases at V and 3 bases at J, with 9 bases in the middle. Germline V gene lookup returns CDR1 GTSNPN and CDR2 SVGIG (reference sequence). CDR3 residues: CAWSVGTYYEQYF. DNA of the CDR3: TGTGCCTGGAGTGTCGGGACCTACTACGAGCAGTACTTC.

The chain employs TRBV25-1 and TRBJ2-5; 9 bases align to TRBD2. CDR1 and CDR2 from the germline V gene are MGHDK and SYGVNS. Unmatched junction bases numbered 13, after V lost 3 bases and J lost 2 bases. This CDR3 has 18 amino acids. CDR3 DNA sequence: TGTGCCAGCAGTGAGCGGGGGGGCTTTGGACTCCGTCAAGAGACCCAGTACTTC. It encodes CASSERGGFGLRQETQYF.

About this clone: The same CDR3 is also encoded by other DNA sequences in this sample. The chain carries TRBV7-9 and TRBJ2-5; 7 nucleotides align to TRBD2. Per the germline V gene, CDR1 is SEHNR and CDR2 is FQNEAQ (reference sequence). The trim removed 3 bases at V and 5 bases at J, leaving 9 bases unmatched. The CDR3 spans 15 residues. The CDR3 here is CASSLGTGGGETQYF. CDR3 in DNA: TGTGCCAGCAGCTTGGGGACCGGCGGGGGTGAGACCCAGTACTTC.

This chain joins TRBV7-8 and TRBJ2-3; D could derive from TRBD1 or TRBD2 (5 bases each). Trimming removed 5 bases from V and 1 base from J, with 10 bases in between. This CDR3 has 14 amino acids. The V gene's germline CDR1 is SGHVS and CDR2 FQNEAQ. The CDR3: CASSPLGGTDTQYF. CDR3 in DNA: TGTGCCAGCAGCCCCTTGGGGGGCACAGATACGCAGTATTTT.